This T cell receptor (beta chain) was observed in a study of breast tumors, draining lymph nodes, adjacent tissues (dated by TCRdb to the mid-2010s). Context from the whole study: In breast cancer patients, the study compared the TCR beta repertoires of tumor, adjacent nontumor tissue and axillary lymph nodes. The study aimed to assess the relationships and possible T-cell exchange between tumor, surrounding tissue and draining lymph node repertoires in human breast cancer. Overall study outcomes, separate from this receptor: The conclusion that tumor T cells originate in lymph nodes was presented as consistent with a hypothesis rather than as directly demonstrated. The similarity between tumor and nontumor tissue repertoires was significantly greater in luminal-like breast cancer than in basal-like breast cancer. The data were considered consistent with most tumor T cells being derived from the lymph node and subsequently expanding within tumor tissue. T-cell repertoire diversity in tumors was found to be lower than in lymph nodes but higher than in nontumor tissue, and preferential V and J gene usage was observed.

Taken from the germline V gene (reference sequence), the CDR1 and CDR2 loops are LGHDT and YNNKEL. V gives up 2 bases and J gives up 5 bases, and the segment between their germline ends measures 9 bases. CDR3 length: 13 amino acids, cysteine to phenylalanine. Only the CDR3 portion is preserved as DNA: 39 bases, with reading frame beginning at the first base. Lymph node samples came from the axillary draining lymph nodes of breast cancer patients. At least ten counts were recorded for this clonotype. Its antigen target is currently unknown. Within one base of it there is no much larger clone, and no base qualities were kept. These reads were obtained on an Illumina HiSeq 2000. TCR beta chain libraries were generated by multiplex PCR amplification. The amplified TCR beta chain products were analyzed by high-throughput sequencing. TCRdb reworked the public reads: Q25 trimming with fastp, MiXCR clone assembly, productive beta chains retained. Here each entry gathers all rows of one CDR3 protein and keeps the most common genes and DNA. The sample table contains approximately 190,000 distinct CDR3 sequences; only one count was recorded for 31% of them. Together, the top ten hold 4% to 5.5% of the sample.

The sample taken for sequencing was axillary lymph node tissue. The sequence joins TRBV3-1 to TRBJ2-5; no D gene is confidently identified. This sequence was found in a female donor with breast cancer. Some clones in this sample may be carry-over from other donors' samples. CDR3 region: CASSQKDDETQYF. The DNA is TGTGCCAGCAGCCAAAAGGACGACGAGACCCAGTACTTC.